The source of this T cell receptor (beta chain) is a study of T cell responses to AZD1222 COVID-19 vaccine. Broader study findings: Two doses of AZD1222 preceded a rise in Spike-specific TCR breadth and depth.

Using immunoSEQ multiplex PCR, the repertoire was profiled, and TCRdb retains in-frame clones only, with some absent. This table has about 130,000 clones, roughly 90% appearing once. This clone was recorded once. The antigen is unknown. In germline, CDR1 is LNHDA, CDR2 SQIVND (reference sequence). This CDR3 comprises 18 residues. After removal of 5 bases from V and 2 bases from J, the junction contained 15 bases not matched to a gene. The origin of this receptor is an adult in good health. This chain uses TRBV19 with TRBJ2-7, with 10 bases that match TRBD2. The sample consisted of peripheral blood, taken on day 0 of AZD1222 vaccination. The CDR3 coding sequence is TGTGCCAGTAGTGCACAGGACCTAGCGGGAGCCGGGGCCTACGAGCAGTACTTC. This translates into CASSAQDLAGAGAYEQYF.